The 23 T cell receptor beta chains below were found in one sample sequenced in a study of T-cell reconstitution after alpha-beta-depleted transplantation in children. Unique molecular identifiers were incorporated into the prepared TCRbeta library. TCRdb re-derived calls from the PCR reads in MiXCR, one entry per CDR3 protein. Of a few hundred thousand distinct CDR3 sequences detected, 25% to 30% appear once; the ten largest clones hold around 36%. The source was PBMCs, collected before TCRalphabeta/CD19-depleted stem cell transplant. Receptor source: a boy under two years old with Wiskott-Aldrich syndrome, due to receive a stem cell transplant.

There are a few counts of this clonotype. The V and J genes are TRBV10-1 and TRBJ2-2; the D call may be TRBD1 or TRBD2 (6 bases each). The CDR3 covers 15 residues. From germline, CDR1 is WNHNN and CDR2 SYGVQD (reference sequence). Between the trimmed V and J ends, which lost 1 base and 4 bases, there was a span of 10 bases. CDR3 nucleotides: TGCGCCAGCAGTGAGTTCGGGGGCGGCACCGGGGAGCTGTTTTTT. Translated: CASSEFGGGTGELFF.

The chain combines TRBV7-8 with TRBJ2-1, with 7 nucleotides matching TRBD2. Trimming removed 3 bases from V and 4 bases from J; junction bases left unmatched: 18. CDR1 and CDR2 from the germline V gene are SGHVS and FQNEAQ. The CDR3 spans 19 residues. The CDR3 bases are TGTGCCAGCAGCTTGAGGGCGAGGGCGGGAGATTGGGAATACAATGAGCAGTTCTTC. Its protein product is CASSLRARAGDWEYNEQFF.

This clonotype has just a few counts. This chain uses TRBV6-5 with TRBJ1-2, with TRBD1 matching over 8 bases. The CDR3 covers 17 residues. The trim removed 2 bases at V and 3 bases at J, leaving 11 bases unmatched. Germline V lookup: CDR1 MNHEY, CDR2 SVGAGI. CDR3 loop: CASSYRDRLIGDYGYTF. The DNA for the CDR3 is TGTGCCAGCAGTTACCGGGACAGGCTAATTGGAGACTATGGCTACACCTTC.

This clonotype appeared many times. A read error may account for a junction end that differs from germline. This chain connects TRBV5-1 to TRBJ2-1, with D possibly TRBD1 on 6 matching bases. This CDR3 spans 12 amino acids. Per the germline V gene, CDR1 is SGHRS and CDR2 is YFSETQ. This chain's CDR3 is CASSSQGYEQFF. CDR3 nucleotides: TGTGCCAGCAGCTCACAGGGCTATGAGCAGTTCTTC.

The rearrangement uses TRBV5-1 and TRBJ2-6, with 7 bases matching TRBD1. This CDR3 contains 18 residues. The V gene's germline CDR1 is SGHRS and CDR2 YFSETQ. V was clipped by 1 base and J by 0 bases; unmatched bases: 7. CDR3 DNA: TGCGCCAGCAGCTTGTACCGACAGGGCGACTCTGGGGCCAACGTCCTGACTTTC. This encodes CASSLYRQGDSGANVLTF.

This chain uses TRBV20-1 with TRBJ2-7; D is possibly TRBD2 (6 bases). The CDR3 covers 13 residues. The germline gives CDR1 DFQATT, CDR2 SNEGSKA (reference sequence). V lost 3 bases and J 5 bases, leaving 14 bases between the germline ends. This chain's CDR3 is CSASRGSIDEQYF. CDR3 in DNA: TGCAGTGCTAGTCGGGGGAGCATCGACGAGCAGTACTTC.

In this sample, this clonotype turned up a few times. This sequence joins TRBV20-1 and TRBJ2-1, with D unresolved. CDR3 length: 15 residues. Deletions cut 5 bases from V and 2 bases from J, with 16 bases between. Germline assignment: CDR1 DFQATT and CDR2 SNEGSKA (reference sequence). The DNA of the CDR3 is TGCAGTGCTGCCTTAGGAGCTACCGCCTACAATGAGCAGTTCTTC. Protein sequence: CSAALGATAYNEQFF.

Only a few counts were recorded for this clonotype. The chain links TRBV20-1 to TRBJ2-1, with TRBD1 identical over 7 bases. The CDR3 is 13 amino acids. V gave up 4 bases and J gave up 9 bases; unmatched junction bases: 9. Germline loops: CDR1 DFQATT, CDR2 SNEGSKA (reference sequence). DNA for the CDR3: TGCAGTGCTATGACAGGGAACGCCATTGAGCAGTTCTTC. Translating gives CSAMTGNAIEQFF.

This clonotype was detected only a few times. The chain links TRBV29-1 to TRBJ1-3; D not resolved. The CDR3 totals 12 residues. Trimming left V 6 bases short and J 4 bases short, with 10 bases between. Germline CDR1 SQVTM, CDR2 ANQGSEA. The CDR3, as DNA: TGCAGCGTCCTAGTAACAGGAAACACCATATATTTT. Its translation is CSVLVTGNTIYF.

About this clonotype: One end of the junction is discordant with germline, which a read error may explain. This sequence joins TRBV23-1 and TRBJ1-5; 7 nucleotides line up with TRBD1. TRBV23-1 is an open reading frame whose function is uncertain. The CDR3 loop spans 14 amino acids. CDR3 in DNA: TGTGCCAGCAGTCATACAGGGGTTAGACAGCCCCAGCATTTT. Translated: CASSHTGVRQPQHF.

V and J are TRBV12-3 or TRBV12-4 and TRBJ2-2, with D possibly called TRBD1 or TRBD2 (5 bases each). Trimming pared 2 bases from V and 5 bases from J, leaving 12 bases between. The CDR3 totals 15 residues. The CDR3 here is CASSLSNRRTGELFF. The CDR3 DNA reads as TGTGCCAGCAGTTTAAGCAACAGGAGGACCGGGGAGCTGTTTTTT.

The J gene is TRBJ1-4, the V gene TRBV7-9; D may be TRBD1 (5 bases). Germline CDR1 SEHNR, CDR2 FQNEAQ (reference sequence). V lost 1 base and J lost 6, with 12 bases in between. The CDR3 loop spans 15 amino acids. The DNA of the CDR3 is TGTGCCAGCAGCTTAGAAGGGACGGTTTATGAAAAACTGTTTTTT. It translates to CASSLEGTVYEKLFF.

This clonotype turned up a few times. The CDR3, as DNA: TGCAGTGCCTTTAGACTGATATCGGCCACAGATACGCAGTATTTT. Its translation: CSAFRLISATDTQYF. The V call is TRBV20-1, the J call TRBJ2-3; D is ambiguous. Per the germline V gene, CDR1 is DFQATT and CDR2 is SNEGSKA (reference sequence). This CDR3 has 15 residues. V lost 6 bases to trimming and J lost 2 bases, with 18 bases between them.

The chain recombines TRBV2 with TRBJ2-7, with 8 bases fitting TRBD2. J lost 1 base, V lost 7 bases, and 6 bases had no gene match. Per the germline V gene, CDR1 is SNHLY and CDR2 is FYNNEI. The CDR3 extends over 14 amino acids. Here the CDR3 DNA reads TGTGCCAGCAAACGGTTAGCGGGGTCCTACGAGCAGTACTTC. This gives the protein CASKRLAGSYEQYF.

The rearrangement uses TRBV21-1 and TRBJ2-5; the table gives TRBD2 as D, unverified against the DNA. TRBV21-1 is noted as a pseudogene. The CDR3 runs 16 residues. CDR3 sequence reads: CASSKVRLARVETQYF. Here the CDR3 DNA reads TGTGCCAGCAGCAAAGTCCGACTTGCCCGCGTAGAGACCCAGTACTTC.

This clonotype turned up a few times. The rearrangement uses TRBV25-1 and TRBJ2-3; 15 positions agree with TRBD2. J was trimmed by 3 bases and V by 4 bases; bases with no gene match: 5. The CDR3 totals 17 residues. Germline lookup yields CDR1 MGHDK and CDR2 SYGVNS. This CDR3 is CASSGTSGRAGTDTQYF. DNA of the CDR3: TGTGCCAGCAGTGGGACTAGCGGGAGGGCCGGAACAGATACGCAGTATTTT.

Here the CDR3 reads CASSPRQGTVQETQYF. CDR3 nucleotides: TGTGCCAGCAGCCCCCGACAGGGTACCGTCCAAGAGACCCAGTACTTC. The chain carries TRBV7-9 and TRBJ2-5; the match to TRBD1 covers 7 bases. The CDR3 has 16 residues. Germline trimming cut 5 bases from V and 1 base from J; bases unmatched to any gene: 10. The germline V gene encodes CDR1 SEHNR and CDR2 FQNEAQ (reference sequence). The full variable domain, its missing parts supplied by reference TRBV7-9 and TRBJ2-5, is DTGVSQNPRHKITKRGQNVTFRCDPISEHNRLYWYRQTLGQGPEFLTYFQNEAQLEKSRLLSDRFSAERPKGSFSTLEIQRTEQGDSAMYLCASSPRQGTVQETQYFGPGTRLLVL.

The table lists this clonotype with a few counts. V is TRBV11-2 and J is TRBJ2-1; TRBD1 is a possible D gene (6 bases). The germline V and J ends were trimmed by 2 bases and 6 bases, with 14 bases remaining between them. From germline, CDR1 is SGHAT and CDR2 FQNNGV. The CDR3 length is 15 residues. CDR3 loop: CASSLWERGTNEQFF. CDR3 coding DNA: TGTGCCAGCAGCTTATGGGAAAGGGGGACCAATGAGCAGTTCTTC.

The V call is TRBV20-1, the J call TRBJ2-5; D remains ambiguous. With 7 bases removed from V and 5 bases from J, the gap between germline ends came to 17 bases. The CDR3 has 13 residues. Germline CDR1 is DFQATT and CDR2 is SNEGSKA (reference sequence). The CDR3 DNA reads as TGCAGTGGACGGTTCGGCAGCCTGGAGACCCAGTACTTC. Residues: CSGRFGSLETQYF.

This clonotype was seen more than once but under ten times. The V and J genes are TRBV5-1 and TRBJ1-2; D is possibly TRBD1 (5 bases). The CDR3 loop spans 15 amino acids. V lost 3 bases and J lost 4, with 16 bases in between. The germline CDR1 and CDR2 sequences are SGHRS and YFSETQ. DNA of the CDR3: TGCGCCAGCAGCTCCCCGGGACGGAACTTCTATGGCTACACCTTC. Its translation is CASSSPGRNFYGYTF.

The chain employs TRBV7-9 and TRBJ1-2; TRBD1 agrees at 7 bases. The junction had 12 bases not matched to a gene; V was cut back by 5 bases and J by 6 bases. The CDR3 is 15 residues long. Germline V gene sequence: CDR1 SEHNR, CDR2 FQNEAQ (reference sequence). As DNA, the CDR3 is TGTGCCAGCAGCCTTAGCCGGGACAGCCGGCATGGCTACACCTTC. Protein product: CASSLSRDSRHGYTF.

This chain connects TRBV27 to TRBJ2-1; TRBD2 matches at 10 bases. V trimming: 6 bases; J trimming: 10 bases; junction bases outside the gene matches: 9. The germline V gene encodes CDR1 MNHEY and CDR2 SMNVEV (reference sequence). There are 14 residues in the CDR3. CDR3 amino acids: CASSLGTSGVEQFF. The CDR3 DNA reads TGTGCCAGCAGCCTGGGCACTAGCGGGGTCGAGCAGTTCTTC.

The chain joins TRBV24-1 to TRBJ2-7; 8 bases are a match to TRBD2. This CDR3 is built from 15 residues. Trimming removed 1 base from V and 7 bases from J; junction bases left unmatched: 8. CDR1 is KGHDR and CDR2 is SFDVKD in the germline V gene. The CDR3 DNA is TGTGCCACCAGTGATTTCTCGAGCGGGAGTGGTGAGCAGTACTTC. Translating gives CATSDFSSGSGEQYF.